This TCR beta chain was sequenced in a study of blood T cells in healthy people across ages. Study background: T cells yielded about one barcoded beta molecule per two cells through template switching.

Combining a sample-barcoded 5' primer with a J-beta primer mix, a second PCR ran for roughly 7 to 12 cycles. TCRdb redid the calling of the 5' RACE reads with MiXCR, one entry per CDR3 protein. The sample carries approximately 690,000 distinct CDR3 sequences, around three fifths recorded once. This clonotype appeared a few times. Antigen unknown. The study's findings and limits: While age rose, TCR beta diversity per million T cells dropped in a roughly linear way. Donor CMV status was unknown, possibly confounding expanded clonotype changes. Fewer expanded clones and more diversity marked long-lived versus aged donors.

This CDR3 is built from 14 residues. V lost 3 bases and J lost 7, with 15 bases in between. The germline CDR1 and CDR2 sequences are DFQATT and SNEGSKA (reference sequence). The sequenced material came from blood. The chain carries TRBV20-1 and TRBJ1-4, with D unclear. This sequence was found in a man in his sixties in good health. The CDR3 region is CSARVREVGEKLFF. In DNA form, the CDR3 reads TGCAGTGCTAGGGTGCGGGAGGTTGGTGAAAAACTGTTTTTT.